The 20 T cell receptor beta chains below come from one sample, sequenced in a study of T cells in Graves' hyperthyroidism and ophthalmopathy. Template material for amplifying TCR beta CDR3 regions consisted of RNA transcripts. The HTBI primer set was used in a first-round RT-PCR of the TCR CDR3. MiXCR was run by TCRdb on the multiplex PCR reads, yielding one entry per CDR3 protein. Here the sample spans more than 100,000 distinct CDR3 sequences, 45% to 50% being singletons. The material sequenced was blood. These receptors were taken from a man aged 40-55 years with Graves' hyperthyroidism.

At least ten counts were recorded for this clonotype. This chain links TRBV5-8 with TRBJ2-5, with 7 bases identical to TRBD2. Germline CDR1 is SGHTS and CDR2 is YDEGEE. The V gene end was trimmed by 0 bases and the J gene end by 3 bases; junction bases not matched to a gene: 2. The CDR3 has 14 residues. CDR3 amino acids: CASSLDLAEETQYF. In DNA, the CDR3 is TGTGCCAGCAGCTTGGATCTAGCGGAAGAGACCCAGTACTTC.

The genes are TRBV29-1 and TRBJ2-7; a weak D match, TRBD2 (5 bases). Germline values: CDR1 SQVTM, CDR2 ANQGSEA. The CDR3 sequence is 12 residues long. CDR3 amino acids: CSEPSLDYEQYF. The CDR3, as DNA: TGCAGTGAGCCTAGCTTGGACTACGAGCAGTACTTC.

V is TRBV7-2 and J is TRBJ2-7, with D tentatively TRBD2 (5 bases). Trimming stripped 3 bases from V and 5 bases from J, with 23 bases between. Germline-derived CDR1 and CDR2 are SGHTA and FQGNSA. CDR3 size: 17 residues. As DNA, the CDR3 is TGTGCCAGCAGCTTTTTGAGGCCCAAGGGCACCGGGGACGAGCAGTACTTC. It codes for CASSFLRPKGTGDEQYF.

This clonotype was seen just once. It is likely a read error, because the conserved phenylalanine at the end of the CDR3 is missing. This chain joins TRBV15 and TRBJ1-2; D is perhaps TRBD1 (5 bases). CDR1 is LNHNV and CDR2 is YYDKDF in the germline V gene (reference sequence). CDR3 length: 12 amino acids. The chain's CDR3 is CASSRENYGYTY. The CDR3 nucleotides read TGTGCCAGCAGCAGGGAAAACTATGGCTACACCTAC.

This clonotype was counted at least ten times. This chain connects TRBV7-2 to TRBJ2-6; D is possibly TRBD2 (6 bases). The V gene lost 6 bases and the J gene lost 0 bases, with 12 bases spanning the gap. Per the germline V gene, CDR1 is SGHTA and CDR2 is FQGNSA. There are 16 residues in the CDR3. This CDR3 is CASSKAGYSGANVLTF. In nucleotides, the CDR3 is TGTGCCAGCAGTAAAGCGGGCTACTCTGGGGCCAACGTCCTGACTTTC.

This clonotype was observed a handful of times. The V call is TRBV28, the J call TRBJ1-1, with 9 nucleotides matching TRBD1. The CDR3 runs 14 residues. Trimming cost V 3 bases and J 5 bases; bases outside gene matches: 4. The germline CDR1 and CDR2 sequences are MDHEN and SYDVKM. The CDR3 DNA reads as TGTGCCAGCAGTTTTCCGGACAGGGGTACTGAAGCTTTCTTT. Translated: CASSFPDRGTEAFF.

Comment on this clonotype: A junction end diverges from the germline sequence, so it may reflect a read error. V gene TRBV7-8 combines with J gene TRBJ2-7, with TRBD2 as a possible D gene (6 bases). Germline CDR1 and CDR2: SGHVS and FQNEAQ. The CDR3 totals 12 residues. The CDR3 protein is CASSARAGEQRF. The CDR3, as DNA: TGTGCCAGCAGCGCCAGAGCGGGCGAGCAGCGCTTC.

The chain carries TRBV2 and TRBJ1-2; D remains unclear. Trimming left V 5 bases short and J 1 base short, with 5 bases between. Germline CDR1 SNHLY, CDR2 FYNNEI. There are 12 residues in the CDR3. The CDR3: CASSLYNYGYTF. The CDR3 DNA follows: TGTGCCAGCAGTTTATATAACTATGGCTACACCTTC.

To note about this clonotype: A much larger clone lies a single base off, so this may be a read error. The chain couples TRBV5-1 to TRBJ2-4; weak D call: TRBD2 (5 bases). Germline loops: CDR1 SGHRS, CDR2 YFSETQ. CDR3 length equals 16 residues. CDR3 residues: CASSWSGGEVSSIQHF. The CDR3, as DNA: TGTGCCAGCAGCTGGAGTGGAGGTGAAGTCTCGAGTATTCAGCACTTC.

This clonotype was observed a few times. Since a much larger clone is just one base distant, this may be a read error. The V and J genes are TRBV11-1 and TRBJ1-2; D call uncertain. The germline V gene has CDR1 SGHAT and CDR2 FQDESV (reference sequence). Trimming shortened V by 5 bases and J by 7 bases, and 20 bases separated the two germline ends. The length of the CDR3 is 15 residues. CDR3 DNA: TGTGCCAGCAGCGACCTACGGCGGCAGGATGGTGGCTACACCTTC. Its translation: CASSDLRRQDGGYTF.

The chain joins TRBV20-1 to TRBJ2-1, with D unresolved. The ends were cut back, 0 bases at V and 0 bases at J, with 9 bases in the middle. The CDR3 runs 15 residues. Germline CDR1 DFQATT, CDR2 SNEGSKA (reference sequence). As DNA, the CDR3 is TGCAGTGCTAGAGATCCCTCTAGCTCCTACAATGAGCAGTTCTTC. Residues: CSARDPSSSYNEQFF.

This clonotype has ten or more counts. V and J are TRBV29-1 and TRBJ1-1; no clear D. There are 12 residues in the CDR3. The germline gives CDR1 SQVTM, CDR2 ANQGSEA. CDR3 DNA: TGCAGTGCAGGAGACCCAAACACTGAAGCTTTCTTT. Translation gives CSAGDPNTEAFF. Based on the CDR3 plus reference TRBV29-1 and TRBJ1-1, the full variable domain is SAVISQKPSRDICQRGTSLTIQCQVDSQVTMMFWYRQQPGQSLTLIATANQGSEATYESGFVIDKFPISRPNLTFSTLTVSNMSPEDSSIYLCSAGDPNTEAFFGQGTRLTVV.

The genes are TRBV6-2 or TRBV6-3 and TRBJ2-3, with D unresolved. There are 14 residues in the CDR3. The germline gives CDR1 MNHEY, CDR2 SVGEGT. V was pared by 8 bases and J by 2 bases, with 14 bases between. The CDR3 here is CASGFGLNTDTQYF. The CDR3 nucleotides are TGTGCCAGCGGGTTCGGATTAAACACAGATACGCAGTATTTT.

This clonotype was seen at least ten times. The gene calls are TRBV9 and TRBJ2-5; possibly TRBD2 for D (6 bases). CDR3 length: 14 residues. Germline-derived CDR1 and CDR2 are SGDLS and YYNGEE. V dropped 1 base and J dropped 0 bases, with 7 bases sitting between them. CDR3 amino acids: CASSVTGDQETQYF. The CDR3 DNA reads as TGTGCCAGCAGCGTAACGGGGGACCAAGAGACCCAGTACTTC.

At least ten counts were recorded for this clonotype. The genes are TRBV19 and TRBJ2-5; no definite D call. The V gene lost 5 bases and the J gene lost 2 bases, with 12 bases spanning the gap. CDR1 is LNHDA, CDR2 SQIVND, per germline (reference sequence). This CDR3 region has 14 residues. CDR3 sequence reads: CASSPPGRQETQYF. CDR3 sequence (DNA): TGTGCCAGTAGTCCCCCCGGCAGGCAAGAGACCCAGTACTTC.

Of note for this clonotype: At one end, the junction sequence differs from germline, possibly due to a read error. This chain connects TRBV6-5 to TRBJ2-7; TRBD1 is a possible D gene (6 bases). The CDR3 length is 12 residues. CDR1 is MNHEY, CDR2 SVGAGI, per germline. As DNA, the CDR3 is TGTGCCAGCCACAGGGCGCCCTACGAGCGGTACTTC. This translates into CASHRAPYERYF.

The chain has TRBV5-1 and TRBJ2-1; weak D call: TRBD2 (6 bases). Looked up from germline, CDR1 is SGHRS and CDR2 is YFSETQ. This CDR3 comprises 14 residues. V lost 0 bases and J 9 bases, leaving 13 bases between the germline ends. This CDR3 is CASSLGRENTEQFF. CDR3 nucleotides: TGCGCCAGCAGCTTGGGCCGGGAGAACACTGAGCAGTTCTTC.

In its sample, this clonotype was seen many times. The V and J genes are TRBV6-1 and TRBJ2-1; D remains ambiguous. The V and J ends lost 1 base and 2 bases respectively, with 9 bases between them. Germline-derived CDR1 and CDR2 are MNHNS and SASEGT. The CDR3 has 15 amino acids. The CDR3 bases are TGTGCCAGCAGTGAAGAAAGCTTCCCCTACAATGAGCAGTTCTTC. Translated: CASSEESFPYNEQFF.

This clonotype was seen repeatedly, ten times or more. The CDR3, as DNA: TGTGCCAGCAGTTACCGTACAAGGCAAGAGACCCAGTACTTC. Translated: CASSYRTRQETQYF. The chain employs TRBV6-5 and TRBJ2-5, with unresolved D. The V gene's germline CDR1 is MNHEY and CDR2 SVGAGI. The CDR3 totals 14 residues. The ends were cut back, 2 bases at V and 2 bases at J, with 9 bases in the middle.

This clonotype was observed at least ten times. The rearrangement uses TRBV19 and TRBJ2-4; TRBD2 matches 7 bases. Trimming took 5 bases from V and 7 from J; bases not matched to a gene: 11. Germline CDR1 reads LNHDA; CDR2 reads SQIVND (reference sequence). This CDR3 contains 15 residues. The CDR3 here is CASSGDYGTWNIQYF. CDR3 coding DNA: TGTGCCAGTAGTGGGGACTACGGGACCTGGAACATTCAGTACTTC.